This is a list of T cell receptor beta chains from one sample in a study of T cell responses to AZD1222 COVID-19 vaccine. Libraries were prepared by immunoSEQ multiplex PCR; TCRdb keeps only in-frame clonotypes and omits some of them. The data show some 110,000 clones, roughly 92% seen once. This specimen was peripheral blood, taken on day 0 of AZD1222 vaccination. These receptors all stem from an adult in good health. Both conserved end residues are part of each CDR3. Fields, in order: clone size, D gene, V gene, J gene, CDR3 DNA, CDR3 protein. A D gene is named only where the DNA matches it firmly. Rows give clone size only sometimes, using once, few, many, or a class for an expanded clone.

-,TRBD1,TRBV5-6,TRBJ1-5,TGTGCCAGCAGCTTGTATGGGGACAGGGGGCGCCGAAGTCAGCCCCAGCATTTT,CASSLYGDRGRRSQPQHF
-,-,TRBV5-1,TRBJ2-2,TGCGCCAGCAGCGCCGGGCCCCCGAGAACCGGGGAGCTGTTTTTT,CASSAGPPRTGELFF
-,-,TRBV2,TRBJ2-7,TGTGCCAGCAGCACGGTGGATCTCGAGCAGTACTTC,CASSTVDLEQYF
-,-,TRBV9,TRBJ1-2,TGTGCCAGCAGCGTAGATGACACCTACTCGGTTGGCTACACCTTC,CASSVDDTYSVGYTF
-,-,TRBV19,TRBJ1-6,TGTGCCAGTAGTATCGAGGACTCCTATAATTCACCCCTCCACTTT,CASSIEDSYNSPLHF
-,TRBD2,TRBV6-5,TRBJ2-1,TGTGCCAGCAAGATGAGCGGGGGGGCCGGTGAGCAGTTCTTC,CASKMSGGAGEQFF
once,-,TRBV11-2,TRBJ2-3,TGTGCCAGCAGCTTAGATAGAGGATGGGATACGCAGTATTTT,CASSLDRGWDTQYF
-,-,TRBV6-2/TRBV6-3,TRBJ1-5,TGTGCCAGCAGTTCTGCTAGGGGGGGGAATCAGCCCCAGCATTTT,CASSSARGGNQPQHF
-,TRBD1,TRBV19,TRBJ1-1,TGTGCCAGTAATGCCAGGGGGGAGACTGAAGCTTTCTTT,CASNARGETEAFF
-,TRBD2,TRBV5-4,TRBJ2-3,TGTGCCAGCAGCTTAGGGACTAGCGGGAGCACGCAGTATTTT,CASSLGTSGSTQYF
-,-,TRBV5-1,TRBJ2-1,TGCGCCAGCAGCTTGGGTCCGGACAATGAGCAGTTCTTC,CASSLGPDNEQFF
-,-,TRBV7-2,TRBJ1-3,TGTGCCAGCAGCTTGGAGCCGCAGAGGAGGACCACCTATTTT,CASSLEPQRRTTYF
-,-,TRBV12-3/TRBV12-4,TRBJ1-2,TGTGCCAGCAGTTTAGCAGGGGCGGGCTACACCTTC,CASSLAGAGYTF
-,-,TRBV5-6,TRBJ1-2,TGTGCCAGCAGCTTAGGTATGGGGATGGGCGGCTACACCTTC,CASSLGMGMGGYTF